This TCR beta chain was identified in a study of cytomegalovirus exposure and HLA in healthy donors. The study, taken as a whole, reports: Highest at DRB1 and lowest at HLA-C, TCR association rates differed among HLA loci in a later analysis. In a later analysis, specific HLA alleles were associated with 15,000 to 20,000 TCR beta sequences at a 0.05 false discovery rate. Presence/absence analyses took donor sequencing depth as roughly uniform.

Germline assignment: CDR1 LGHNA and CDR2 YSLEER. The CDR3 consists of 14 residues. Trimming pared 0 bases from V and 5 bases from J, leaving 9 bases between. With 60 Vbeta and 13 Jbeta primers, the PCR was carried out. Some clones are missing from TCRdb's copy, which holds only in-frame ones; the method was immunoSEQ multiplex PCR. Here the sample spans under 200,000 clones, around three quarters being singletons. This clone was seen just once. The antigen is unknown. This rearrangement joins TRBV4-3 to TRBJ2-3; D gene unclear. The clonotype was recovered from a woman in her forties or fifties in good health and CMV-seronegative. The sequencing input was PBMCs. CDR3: CASSQDHTGDTQYF. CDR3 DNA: TGCGCCAGCAGCCAAGATCACACGGGAGATACGCAGTATTTT.